Below are 18 T cell receptor beta chains sequenced from a single sample in a study of cytomegalovirus exposure and HLA in healthy donors. PCR primers comprised 60 Vbeta and 13 Jbeta primers. Using immunoSEQ multiplex PCR, the repertoire was profiled, and TCRdb retains in-frame clones only, with some absent. This sample yields about 160,000 clones, of which 65% to 70% are seen a single time; 4% to 5.5% belongs to the top ten. The sequenced sample was PBMCs. The source is a young woman in good health and CMV-seropositive.

The chain employs TRBV10-3 and TRBJ1-6; the match to TRBD1 covers 9 bases. The CDR3 runs 15 residues. Germline CDR1 reads ENHRY; CDR2 reads SYGVKD. Trimming at V came to 6 bases and at J to 7 bases, leaving 7 bases not matched to a gene. CDR3 protein: CAIRAGTGQNSPLHF. The CDR3 bases are TGTGCCATCAGGGCGGGGACAGGGCAGAATTCACCCCTCCACTTT.

The chain couples TRBV5-1 to TRBJ2-7, with a tentative D call TRBD1 (6 bases). Trimming took off 7 bases at V and 0 bases at J, with 11 bases between the two ends. This CDR3 spans 13 amino acids. Per germline, CDR1 SGHRS and CDR2 YFSETQ. The CDR3, as DNA: TGCGCCAGCTCCCAGGACAGCTCCTACGAGCAGTACTTC. It translates to CASSQDSSYEQYF.

V usage is TRBV6-5 and J usage is TRBJ1-5, with 7 nucleotides matching TRBD1. CDR1 and CDR2 from the germline V gene are MNHEY and SVGAGI. Losses at the gene ends were 6 bases for V and 7 bases for J; bases not matched to a gene: 9. There are 14 residues in the CDR3. The CDR3 reads CASRHRTGLQPQHF. In DNA, the CDR3 is TGTGCCAGCAGGCATCGGACAGGACTACAGCCCCAGCATTTT.

The rearrangement joins TRBV7-3 to TRBJ2-3; D perhaps matches TRBD2 (6 bases). The germline gives CDR1 SGHTA, CDR2 FQGTGA. The CDR3 loop spans 16 amino acids. V was shortened by 5 bases and J by 1 base, with 16 bases between the two germline ends. Written as DNA, the CDR3 is TGTGCCAGCAGCCCTCTTGGCGGGATGGGCACAGATACGCAGTATTTT. Amino acid sequence: CASSPLGGMGTDTQYF.

In this sample, this clone turned up once. This rearrangement joins TRBV4-2 to TRBJ1-2; TRBD1 might be the D (5 bases). Per germline, CDR1 LGHNA and CDR2 YNFKEQ. The V end lost 1 base, the J end lost 0 bases, and 12 bases lay between the germline ends. The CDR3 covers 16 residues. The CDR3 DNA is TGTGCCAGCAGCCAAGGACGCTGGGGCGCTAACTATGGCTACACCTTC. Translation: CASSQGRWGANYGYTF.

The chain has TRBV18 and TRBJ1-4, with TRBD1 matching over 12 bases. V gave up 7 bases and J gave up 6 bases; unmatched junction bases: 9. This CDR3 has 16 residues. CDR1 and CDR2 (germline): KGHSH, LQKENI. The chain's CDR3 is CASLRGTGGADEKLFF. For the CDR3, the DNA is TGTGCCAGCTTGCGGGGGACAGGGGGCGCGGATGAAAAACTGTTTTTT.

This clone has just a few counts. The chain employs TRBV5-8 and TRBJ1-5; D gene uncertain. Germline V gives CDR1 SGHTS, CDR2 YDEGEE. The CDR3 is made up of 15 amino acids. V lost 4 bases and J lost 0, with 11 bases in between. CDR3 sequence (DNA): TGTGCCAGCAGCCCAATCAGGTATAGCAATCAGCCCCAGCATTTT. It yields the protein CASSPIRYSNQPQHF.

V usage is TRBV11-1 and J usage is TRBJ1-6; perhaps TRBD1 as D (5 bases). This CDR3 is built from 13 residues. Looked up from germline, CDR1 is SGHAT and CDR2 is FQDESV (reference sequence). Trimming shortened V by 8 bases and J by 6 bases, and 11 bases separated the two germline ends. Written as DNA, the CDR3 is TGTGCCAGCGTGGGGGGAGTTAATTCACCCCTCCACTTT. It translates to CASVGGVNSPLHF. Combining the CDR3 with reference TRBV11-1 and TRBJ1-6 gives the whole variable domain EAEVAQSPRYKITEKSQAVAFWCDPISGHATLYWYRQILGQGPELLVQFQDESVVDDSQLPKDRFSAERLKGVDSTLKIQPAELGDSAMYLCASVGGVNSPLHFGNGTRLTVT.

This chain connects TRBV28 to TRBJ2-7; 15 bases align to TRBD2. After removal of 2 bases from V and 0 bases from J, the junction contained 14 bases not matched to a gene. CDR1 is MDHEN, CDR2 SYDVKM, per germline. The CDR3 is made up of 21 amino acids. The CDR3 spells CASSLEGTSGRKGNPSYEQYF. As DNA, the CDR3 is TGTGCCAGCAGTTTAGAGGGGACTAGCGGGAGGAAAGGGAACCCCTCCTACGAGCAGTACTTC.

This chain uses TRBV6-5 with TRBJ2-3, with D unclear. Germline V gene data show CDR1 as MNHEY and CDR2 as SVGAGI. V shed 11 bases and J shed 2 bases, with 20 bases lying between them. This CDR3 spans 15 amino acids. The CDR3 region has the DNA TGTGCCTCCAATGCTAGGCAAATGTCCACAGATACGCAGTATTTT. This translates into CASNARQMSTDTQYF.

V usage is TRBV6-5 and J usage is TRBJ1-1; D gene unclear. Per germline, CDR1 MNHEY and CDR2 SVGAGI. This CDR3 spans 12 amino acids. V shed 7 bases and J shed 1 base, with 7 bases lying between them. The DNA of the CDR3 is TGTGCCAGCAAAGAACAGAACACTGAAGCTTTCTTT. Translated, it gives CASKEQNTEAFF.

This chain links TRBV19 with TRBJ2-7; D may be TRBD1 (6 bases). The CDR3 totals 12 residues. In germline, CDR1 is LNHDA, CDR2 SQIVND (reference sequence). The ends were cut back, 4 bases at V and 6 bases at J, with 10 bases in the middle. The CDR3 protein is CASSTGTPEQYF. CDR3 nucleotides: TGTGCCAGTAGTACCGGGACACCCGAGCAGTACTTC.

V and J are TRBV27 and TRBJ2-6; maybe TRBD2 (6 bases). The V and J ends lost 6 bases and 0 bases respectively, with 18 bases between them. This CDR3 is 18 amino acids long. Germline values: CDR1 MNHEY, CDR2 SMNVEV (reference sequence). As DNA, the CDR3 is TGTGCCAGCAGCCGTTATGGGGGGTTCCCCTCTGGGGCCAACGTCCTGACTTTC. Translated: CASSRYGGFPSGANVLTF.

Regarding this clone: One end of the junction does not line up with germline, which may come from a read error. The chain combines TRBV7-9 with TRBJ2-2, with TRBD1 matching over 8 bases. This CDR3 has 15 amino acids. Germline V gene lookup returns CDR1 SEHNR and CDR2 FQNEAQ (reference sequence). Here the CDR3 DNA reads TGTGCCAGCAGCTTAGGACAGGGGAACCCCGGGGAGCTGTTTTTT. It encodes CASSLGQGNPGELFF.

The J gene is TRBJ2-1, the V gene TRBV9, with TRBD2 matching over 8 bases. Germline CDR1 is SGDLS and CDR2 is YYNGEE. This CDR3 comprises 18 residues. Losses at the gene ends were 4 bases for V and 3 bases for J; bases not matched to a gene: 15. CDR3 nucleotide sequence: TGTGCCAGCAGCCCAAGAGGGGTGTCGGGGGGGTTCTACAATGAGCAGTTCTTC. This gives the protein CASSPRGVSGGFYNEQFF.

The chain joins TRBV30 to TRBJ2-7; 7 bases agree with TRBD2. After removal of 5 bases from V and 7 bases from J, the junction contained 5 bases not matched to a gene. There are 11 residues in the CDR3. CDR1 is GTSNPN and CDR2 is SVGIG in the germline V gene (reference sequence). CDR3 DNA sequence: TGTGCCTGGGGGAGGGCGGGGGAGCAGTACTTC. Its translation: CAWGRAGEQYF.

The CDR3 DNA follows: TGTGCCAGCAGTCTGGGGGACAGGGGGTCCACTGAAGCTTTCTTT. Encoded protein: CASSLGDRGSTEAFF. The rearrangement links TRBV6-1 to TRBJ1-1; the match to TRBD1 covers 11 bases. J gave up 4 bases and V 5 bases, and 6 bases lay outside the gene matches. The CDR3 has 15 residues. Germline values: CDR1 MNHNS, CDR2 SASEGT.

This chain connects TRBV6-1 to TRBJ1-1; possibly TRBD1 for D (5 bases). Per the germline V gene, CDR1 is MNHNS and CDR2 is SASEGT. The CDR3 covers 12 residues. V dropped 6 bases and J dropped 11 bases, with 16 bases sitting between them. The CDR3 coding sequence is TGTGCCAGCAGACTGACAGCGTCCCCGGCTTTCTTT. This translates into CASRLTASPAFF.